The clone carrying this T cell receptor beta chain has ten or more counts. Its antigen is undetermined. These data originate in a study of CD8+CD57+ T cells in acquired aplastic anemia. On the study more broadly: Sorted CD4+ and CD8+ cells gave an average of approximately 3.4 ug of DNA. On average, healthy donors gave approximately 9.9 million reads for CD4+ cells. Findings and caveats of the study: No significant difference in CD8+ Simpson's diversity was found between patients and controls. The study identified twenty-nine CD8+ CDR3 sequences shared by patients and controls.

The use of genomic DNA as template underpinned the TCR beta VDJ and CDR3 profiling. TCRdb independently ran MiXCR on the reads; one entry per CDR3 protein. The repertoire holds about 62,000 distinct CDR3 sequences, with roughly 58% as singletons. This receptor was taken from a human donor in good health, serving as a control. The material sequenced was sorted CD4+, CD8+, or CD8+CD57+ T cells (not recorded which) from PBMCs.

The CDR3 is CASSVGGRGSDEQYF. The CDR3 DNA sequence: TGTGCCAGCAGCGTAGGGGGGAGGGGCAGCGACGAGCAGTACTTC. The chain couples TRBV9 to TRBJ2-7; TRBD2 agrees at 7 bases. This CDR3 region has 15 residues. Germline loops: CDR1 SGDLS, CDR2 YYNGEE. J lost 5 bases, V lost 0 bases, and 8 bases had no gene match.